Presented here are 20 T cell receptor beta chains from one specimen sequenced in a study of cytomegalovirus exposure and HLA in healthy donors. The PCR was carried out with 60 Vbeta primers and 13 Jbeta primers. The repertoire was sequenced with immunoSEQ multiplex PCR; TCRdb's copy has only in-frame clones and lacks some. The sample records more than 100,000 clones, approximately 66% being singletons. Sequenced: PBMCs. These receptors came from a woman aged 45 to 65 in good health and CMV-seronegative.

The chain recombines TRBV5-1 with TRBJ1-3; a weak D match, TRBD1 (5 bases). The CDR3 runs 15 residues. Germline CDR1 is SGHRS and CDR2 is YFSETQ. Trimming shortened V by 7 bases and J by 6 bases, and 20 bases separated the two germline ends. The CDR3 loop reads CASRRGPGRENTIYF. The CDR3, as DNA: TGCGCCAGCCGGAGGGGACCGGGACGGGAAAACACCATATATTTT.

This chain links TRBV5-1 with TRBJ2-1; maybe TRBD2 (5 bases). Trimming stripped 4 bases from V and 0 bases from J, with 14 bases between. CDR3 length: 16 amino acids. Germline values: CDR1 SGHRS, CDR2 YFSETQ. This CDR3 reads CASSATIGRSYNEQFF. CDR3 bases: TGCGCCAGCAGCGCGACTATTGGTCGCTCCTACAATGAGCAGTTCTTC.

The V gene is TRBV6-5, the J gene TRBJ2-5, with 10 bases identical to TRBD1. The germline V gene has CDR1 MNHEY and CDR2 SVGAGI. Losses at the gene ends were 0 bases for V and 5 bases for J; bases not matched to a gene: 3. This CDR3 spans 15 amino acids. The CDR3 is CASSYSTGGLETQYF. The CDR3 nucleotides read TGTGCCAGCAGTTACTCGACAGGGGGCTTGGAGACCCAGTACTTC.

This clone appeared a few times. The chain recombines TRBV2 with TRBJ2-5; tentative D call: TRBD2 (6 bases). The CDR3 contains 14 residues. The V end was cut by 3 bases, the J end by 6 bases, with 14 bases between. The V gene's germline CDR1 is SNHLY and CDR2 FYNNEI. Written as DNA, the CDR3 is TGTGCCAGCAGTGAGACGACTGGGGGGAAGACCCAGTACTTC. Amino acid sequence: CASSETTGGKTQYF.

The chain is built from TRBV5-8 and TRBJ2-7, with TRBD2 identical over 7 bases. The CDR3 runs 16 residues. V was clipped by 2 bases and J by 5 bases; unmatched bases: 13. Germline-derived CDR1 and CDR2 are SGHTS and YDEGEE. DNA for the CDR3: TGTGCCAGCAGCTTAACCTCGACTAGCTGGTGGGACGAGCAGTACTTC. The encoded protein is CASSLTSTSWWDEQYF.

To note about this clone: Other DNA sequences of this sample code for an identical CDR3. CDR3 DNA sequence: TGTGCCAGCAGCACGGGACAGTACGAGCAGTACTTC. Residues: CASSTGQYEQYF. J is TRBJ2-7 and V is TRBV5-6; TRBD1 agrees at 7 bases. Losses at the gene ends were 4 bases for V and 4 bases for J; bases not matched to a gene: 2. Germline CDR1 is SGHDT and CDR2 is YYEEEE. The CDR3 is 12 residues long. The whole variable domain, filled in from reference TRBV5-6 and TRBJ2-7, reads DAGVTQSPTHLIKTRGQQVTLRCSPKSGHDTVSWYQQALGQGPQFIFQYYEEEERQRGNFPDRFSGHQFPNYSSELNVNALLLGDSALYLCASSTGQYEQYFGPGTRLTVT.

This rearrangement joins TRBV6-5 to TRBJ2-1, with D possibly matching TRBD1 (5 bases). V lost 0 bases to trimming and J lost 7 bases, with 7 bases between them. CDR1 MNHEY and CDR2 SVGAGI come from the germline V gene. This CDR3 region has 13 residues. The chain's CDR3 is CASSYSQGNEQFF. The CDR3, as DNA: TGTGCCAGCAGTTACTCTCAGGGAAATGAGCAGTTCTTC.

The rearrangement links TRBV11-2 to TRBJ1-2; no reliable D call. The CDR3 spans 15 residues. Germline V CDR1 and CDR2: SGHAT, FQNNGV. V was pared by 4 bases and J by 3 bases, with 15 bases between. Here the CDR3 DNA reads TGTGCCAGCAGCTCTCCTGGGAGGTGGGACTATGGCTACACCTTC. This sequence encodes CASSSPGRWDYGYTF.

The CDR3 loop is CASGTGWILDTDTQYF. CDR3 coding DNA: TGTGCCAGTGGGACAGGGTGGATCCTGGACACAGATACGCAGTATTTT. This chain connects TRBV7-2 to TRBJ2-3, with 9 bases fitting TRBD1. From germline, CDR1 is SGHTA and CDR2 FQGNSA. J was trimmed by 2 bases and V by 9 bases; bases with no gene match: 12. CDR3 length: 16 amino acids.

The J gene is TRBJ2-2, the V gene TRBV2, with 8 positions matching TRBD1. CDR1 is SNHLY and CDR2 is FYNNEI in the germline V gene. V was pared by 4 bases and J by 5 bases, with 6 bases of the junction left unmatched. This CDR3 region has 15 residues. The CDR3 spells CASSAGGGWTGELFF. The DNA of the CDR3 is TGTGCCAGCAGTGCAGGGGGCGGGTGGACCGGGGAGCTGTTTTTT. The full variable domain, in which reference TRBV2 and TRBJ2-2 provide the parts outside the CDR3, is EPEVTQTPSHQVTQMGQEVILRCVPISNHLYFYWYRQILGQKVEFLVSFYNNEISEKSEIFDDQFSVERPDGSNFTLKIRSTKLEDSAMYFCASSAGGGWTGELFFGEGSRLTVL.

The gene calls are TRBV4-2 and TRBJ2-7; 8 bases match TRBD1. V was pared by 2 bases and J by 7 bases, with 10 bases of the junction left unmatched. Per germline, CDR1 LGHNA and CDR2 YNFKEQ. The CDR3 spans 15 residues. The CDR3 DNA follows: TGTGCCAGCAGCCAAAGGCAGGGGGCGGCTGGAGAGCAGTACTTC. It yields the protein CASSQRQGAAGEQYF.

The chain joins TRBV28 to TRBJ1-2, with a tentative D call TRBD1 (5 bases). CDR3 length: 12 residues. The germline V and J ends were trimmed by 4 bases and 7 bases, with 10 bases remaining between them. Per the germline V gene, CDR1 is MDHEN and CDR2 is SYDVKM. The CDR3 spells CASSSGWFGYTF. CDR3 in DNA: TGTGCCAGCAGTTCAGGGTGGTTTGGCTACACCTTC.

This sequence joins TRBV14 and TRBJ2-7; D not resolved. Germline V gene data show CDR1 as SGHDN and CDR2 as FVKESK. V was pared by 4 bases and J by 5 bases, with 9 bases between. The CDR3 contains 12 residues. CDR3 in amino acids: CASSRRLDEQYF. The CDR3 DNA sequence: TGTGCCAGCAGCCGACGCCTAGACGAGCAGTACTTC.

This clone appeared a few times. The J gene is TRBJ2-3, the V gene TRBV13; TRBD2 agrees at 14 bases. CDR1 and CDR2 from the germline V gene are PRHDT and FYEKMQ (reference sequence). The V and J ends lost 2 bases and 5 bases, in that order; junction bases with no gene match: 21. This CDR3 is 22 amino acids long. As DNA, the CDR3 is TGTGCCAGCAGCTTAACCTACCAGACTAGCGGGAGGGCCCATTATATTTTAGATACGCAGTATTTT. It is translated as CASSLTYQTSGRAHYILDTQYF.

The chain carries TRBV29-1 and TRBJ2-7; tentative D call: TRBD2 (6 bases). CDR1 is SQVTM and CDR2 is ANQGSEA in the germline V gene. V was cut by 8 bases and J by 1 base, with 9 bases left in between. CDR3 size: 11 residues. The CDR3 is CSHGLSYEQYF. The CDR3 DNA follows: TGCAGCCATGGACTATCCTACGAGCAGTACTTC.

This chain links TRBV10-3 with TRBJ2-1; TRBD2 agrees at 11 bases. Trimming removed 6 bases from V and 0 bases from J; junction bases left unmatched: 1. Germline CDR1 ENHRY, CDR2 SYGVKD. CDR3 length: 15 residues. This CDR3 reads CAIRGTSGSYNEQFF. Here the CDR3 DNA reads TGTGCCATCAGGGGGACTAGCGGCTCCTACAATGAGCAGTTCTTC.

V is TRBV2 and J is TRBJ2-3; D is perhaps TRBD2 (6 bases). Between the trimmed V and J ends, which lost 4 bases and 2 bases, there was a span of 16 bases. The CDR3 contains 16 residues. In germline, CDR1 is SNHLY, CDR2 FYNNEI. CDR3 bases: TGTGCCAGCAGTGTAGTCGGGAGACCGCTCACAGATACGCAGTATTTT. Translating gives CASSVVGRPLTDTQYF.

The chain couples TRBV28 to TRBJ1-1; D is possibly TRBD1 (6 bases). CDR1 is MDHEN and CDR2 is SYDVKM in the germline V gene. The CDR3 is 14 amino acids. V shed 8 bases and J shed 0 bases, with 13 bases lying between them. CDR3 residues: CASRQQGVNTEAFF. For the CDR3, the DNA is TGTGCCAGCCGCCAACAGGGCGTGAACACTGAAGCTTTCTTT.

The chain recombines TRBV7-9 with TRBJ1-5; no clear D. The CDR3 is 15 residues long. CDR1 is SEHNR and CDR2 is FQNEAQ in the germline V gene (reference sequence). V dropped 0 bases and J dropped 5 bases, with 11 bases sitting between them. The CDR3 loop reads CASSLAAGSHQPQHF. The CDR3 nucleotides are TGTGCCAGCAGCTTAGCGGCAGGTTCTCATCAGCCCCAGCATTTT.

The chain uses TRBV7-2 and TRBJ2-1, with 9 positions matching TRBD2. This CDR3 spans 14 amino acids. Trimming took 5 bases from V and 8 from J; bases not matched to a gene: 7. CDR1 is SGHTA and CDR2 is FQGNSA in the germline V gene. CDR3 loop: CASSPTRTSDEQFF. The CDR3 coding sequence is TGTGCCAGCAGCCCCACCAGGACTAGCGATGAGCAGTTCTTC.